This T cell receptor beta chain comes out of a study of identical twins. Study-wide results and caveats: Excess low generation probability was seen in twin-shared out-of-frame alpha sequences. Memory repertoires showed no such pattern, whereas abundant cord blood beta clonotypes carried fewer insertions.

Unique molecular identifiers were in the cDNA, with template-switch universal primer binding. MiXCR was run by TCRdb on the 5' RACE reads, yielding one entry per CDR3 protein. The table lists hundreds of thousands of distinct CDR3 sequences, approximately 13% of them singletons. Comments on this clonotype: Its cognate antigen is unknown.

V was shortened by 0 bases and J by 0 bases, with 7 bases between the two germline ends. This CDR3 is built from 16 residues. Germline CDR1 reads SGHKS; CDR2 reads YYEKEE (reference sequence). A further study also used this sample, focusing on yellow fever vaccine responses in identical twins.

The clonotype originates from a woman in her late teens or twenties in good health. Sequencing was done on a sample of PBMCs. The chain recombines TRBV5-5 with TRBJ2-6; D is undetermined. CDR3 in amino acids: CASSLATSSGANVLTF. The DNA for the CDR3 is TGTGCCAGCAGCTTGGCCACCTCCTCTGGGGCCAACGTCCTGACTTTC. The complete variable domain, with remaining parts taken from reference TRBV5-5 and TRBJ2-6, reads DAGVTQSPTHLIKTRGQQVTLRCSPISGHKSVSWYQQVLGQGPQFIFQYYEKEERGRGNFPDRFSARQFPNYSSELNVNALLLGDSALYLCASSLATSSGANVLTFGAGSRLTVL.